This T cell receptor beta chain was sequenced in a study of cytomegalovirus exposure and HLA in healthy donors. General study points: Researchers had no immune exposure information except CMV serostatus available.

The CDR3 runs 15 residues. Germline CDR1 is LNHDA and CDR2 is SQIVND (reference sequence). With 6 bases removed from V and 3 bases from J, the gap between germline ends came to 15 bases. PCR was performed using 60 Vbeta and 13 Jbeta primers. Method: immunoSEQ multiplex PCR; TCRdb's copy keeps in-frame clones and lacks some. The table lists about 190,000 clones, 79% of them singletons. Donors counted as nominally healthy when sampled, yet unrecorded immune exposures were likely. Remarks on this clone: Its antigen is still unknown.

The receptor's source is a woman aged 18-29 years in good health and CMV-seronegative. Sequencing was carried out using PBMCs. V and J are TRBV19 and TRBJ1-5, with unresolved D. The CDR3 nucleotides are TGTGCCAGTAGGAGACTCTCTAGCAACAATCAGCCCCAGCATTTT. It translates to CASRRLSSNNQPQHF.